A single sample gave rise to the 30 T cell receptor beta chains below, sequenced in a study of OX40 agonist ivuxolimab in advanced cancers. Method: immunoSEQ multiplex PCR; TCRdb's copy keeps in-frame clones and lacks some. Among fewer than 30,000 clones listed, around 81% were seen once. The specimen comprised CD4+ or CD8+ T cells sorted from blood, sampled in a trial of the OX40 agonist ivuxolimab. These receptor sequences come from an adult with an advanced solid tumor such as melanoma, head and neck, liver or kidney cancer.

The chain combines TRBV27 with TRBJ1-5; no clear D gene. The germline V gene has CDR1 MNHEY and CDR2 SMNVEV (reference sequence). Trimming removed 2 bases from V and 3 bases from J, with 14 bases in between. The CDR3 has 16 residues. CDR3 residues: CASSLLRITFNQPQHF. CDR3 DNA: TGTGCCAGCAGTTTACTGCGGATAACTTTCAATCAGCCCCAGCATTTT.

J is TRBJ2-7 and V is TRBV4-1, with TRBD2 matching over 10 bases. Germline V CDR1 and CDR2: MGHRA, YSYEKL. The junction had 12 bases not matched to a gene; V was cut back by 0 bases and J by 4 bases. This CDR3 region has 18 residues. The CDR3 sequence is CASSQEPAPSGSRYEQYF. The DNA for the CDR3 is TGCGCCAGCAGCCAAGAGCCCGCTCCTAGCGGGAGTCGGTACGAGCAGTACTTC.

The chain has TRBV7-2 and TRBJ2-7, with D perhaps TRBD1 (5 bases). The V gene's germline CDR1 is SGHTA and CDR2 FQGNSA. Trimming pared 1 base from V and 3 bases from J, leaving 10 bases between. This CDR3 region has 14 residues. The CDR3 DNA reads TGTGCCAGCAGCTTAGAACAGGAATTCTACGAGCAGTACTTC. Its protein is CASSLEQEFYEQYF. Looking up the rest from reference TRBV7-2 and TRBJ2-7 gives the full variable domain: GAGVSQSPSNKVTEKGKDVELRCDPISGHTALYWYRQSLGQGLEFLIYFQGNSAPDKSGLPSDRFSAERTGGSVSTLTIQRTQQEDSAVYLCASSLEQEFYEQYFGPGTRLTVT.

This clone was observed a few times. The chain's CDR3 is CASGGQSYEQYF. The CDR3 region has the DNA TGTGCGTCGGGGGGACAGAGCTACGAGCAGTACTTC. The chain links TRBV2 to TRBJ2-7; D may be TRBD1 or TRBD2 (7 bases each). CDR1 and CDR2 (germline): SNHLY, FYNNEI. This CDR3 has 12 amino acids.

CDR3: CASRDGGYEQYF. The CDR3 DNA is TGTGCCAGCAGGGACGGAGGCTACGAGCAGTACTTC. The V and J genes are TRBV11-2 and TRBJ2-7; a possible D gene is TRBD2 (5 bases). The germline V gene has CDR1 SGHAT and CDR2 FQNNGV. V dropped 6 bases and J dropped 3 bases, with 9 bases sitting between them. The CDR3 runs 12 residues.

The table lists this clone with a few counts. The chain recombines TRBV9 with TRBJ1-5, with D possibly matching TRBD1 (5 bases). Looked up from germline, CDR1 is SGDLS and CDR2 is YYNGEE. This CDR3 spans 14 amino acids. Trimming stripped 4 bases from V and 4 bases from J, with 12 bases between. The CDR3 nucleotides are TGTGCCAGCAGCCCAGGAGGGGCGAATCAGCCCCAGCATTTT. It specifies CASSPGGANQPQHF.

This clone has ten or more counts. The chain joins TRBV29-1 to TRBJ2-7; D unclear. The V and J ends lost 0 bases and 2 bases respectively, with 14 bases between them. This CDR3 is built from 15 residues. The germline V gene encodes CDR1 SQVTM and CDR2 ANQGSEA. The CDR3 sequence is CSVEDPSRRTYEQYF. Here the CDR3 DNA reads TGCAGCGTTGAAGACCCCTCCCGACGAACCTACGAGCAGTACTTC.

The V gene is TRBV27, the J gene TRBJ2-5; D is ambiguous. CDR1 is MNHEY and CDR2 is SMNVEV in the germline V gene (reference sequence). Trimming pared 4 bases from V and 5 bases from J, leaving 11 bases between. The CDR3 is made up of 13 amino acids. The CDR3 reads CASSSLGAETQYF. CDR3 DNA: TGTGCCAGCAGTTCTCTAGGCGCGGAGACCCAGTACTTC.

V usage is TRBV9 and J usage is TRBJ2-7; TRBD2 matches at 8 bases. The germline V gene encodes CDR1 SGDLS and CDR2 YYNGEE. The ends lost 0 bases at V and 2 bases at J; junction bases unmatched: 10. CDR3 length equals 17 residues. The CDR3 DNA follows: TGTGCCAGCAGCGTAGGTGTTAGCGGGGCCGCTGCCTACGAGCAGTACTTC. Amino acids: CASSVGVSGAAAYEQYF. Full variable domain (remainder filled in from reference TRBV9 and TRBJ2-7): DSGVTQTPKHLITATGQRVTLRCSPRSGDLSVYWYQQSLDQGLQFLIQYYNGEERAKGNILERFSAQQFPDLHSELNLSSLELGDSALYFCASSVGVSGAAAYEQYFGPGTRLTVT.

By share of the sample, this clone is medium-sized. The J gene is TRBJ2-3, the V gene TRBV25-1; D is perhaps TRBD2 (6 bases). V dropped 8 bases and J dropped 6 bases, with 9 bases sitting between them. Germline CDR1 MGHDK, CDR2 SYGVNS. CDR3 length: 11 residues. Written as DNA, the CDR3 is TGTGCCAGCGCCCGGGGGGATACGCAGTATTTT. Protein product: CASARGDTQYF.

V and J are TRBV11-2 and TRBJ2-7, with a possible D match to TRBD2 (5 bases). Trimming cost V 3 bases and J 0 bases, with 6 bases left between them. This CDR3 has 13 amino acids. The germline V gene encodes CDR1 SGHAT and CDR2 FQNNGV. DNA for the CDR3: TGTGCCAGCAGCTTGGGGAGCTCCTACGAGCAGTACTTC. It codes for CASSLGSSYEQYF. Variable domain in full (rest from reference TRBV11-2 and TRBJ2-7): EAGVAQSPRYKIIEKRQSVAFWCNPISGHATLYWYQQILGQGPKLLIQFQNNGVVDDSQLPKDRFSAERLKGVDSTLKIQPAKLEDSAVYLCASSLGSSYEQYFGPGTRLTVT.

The V call is TRBV6-1, the J call TRBJ2-7; perhaps TRBD1 as D (5 bases). This CDR3 has 16 residues. V was cut by 0 bases and J by 6 bases, with 18 bases left in between. The V gene's germline CDR1 is MNHNS and CDR2 SASEGT. CDR3 coding DNA: TGTGCCAGCAGTGAAGCGCCAGCGAGGCAGGGAAGCGAGCAGTACTTC. It codes for CASSEAPARQGSEQYF.

The chain has TRBV27 and TRBJ1-1, with D hard to call. Germline V gene sequence: CDR1 MNHEY, CDR2 SMNVEV (reference sequence). The CDR3 consists of 13 residues. V was shortened by 8 bases and J by 4 bases, with 14 bases between the two germline ends. The CDR3, as DNA: TGTGCCAGCGGACCACGGGTGGGCACTGAAGCTTTCTTT. Encoded protein: CASGPRVGTEAFF.

J is TRBJ2-7 and V is TRBV6-1; the match to TRBD1 covers 8 bases. V was clipped by 3 bases and J by 7 bases; unmatched bases: 11. This CDR3 has 15 amino acids. Germline CDR1 and CDR2: MNHNS and SASEGT. The CDR3 DNA reads as TGTGCCAGCAGTGATCACCGGGACAGGCTCGGTGAGCAGTACTTC. Its translation is CASSDHRDRLGEQYF.

The chain couples TRBV11-2 to TRBJ2-7; 8 nucleotides align to TRBD1. Unmatched junction bases numbered 2, after V lost 1 base and J lost 3 bases. Germline loops: CDR1 SGHAT, CDR2 FQNNGV. This CDR3 region has 14 residues. This chain's CDR3 is CASSLGTGLYEQYF. For the CDR3, the DNA is TGTGCCAGCAGCTTAGGGACAGGGCTCTACGAGCAGTACTTC.

The chain carries TRBV6-5 and TRBJ2-1, with 11 bases fitting TRBD2. Germline V gene sequence: CDR1 MNHEY, CDR2 SVGAGI. CDR3 size: 14 residues. The junction had 5 bases not matched to a gene; V was cut back by 4 bases and J by 9 bases. CDR3 DNA: TGTGCCAGCAGTTCGGGACTAGCGGTCGGTGAGCAGTTCTTC. Translation gives CASSSGLAVGEQFF.

The gene calls are TRBV9 and TRBJ2-7, with D possibly being TRBD1 or TRBD2 (5 bases each). Trimming stripped 1 base from V and 0 bases from J, with 11 bases between. The CDR3 is 15 amino acids. CDR1 and CDR2 (germline): SGDLS, YYNGEE. The CDR3 region has the DNA TGTGCCAGCAGCGTAAGAGGGGAAGGCTCCTACGAGCAGTACTTC. Residues: CASSVRGEGSYEQYF.

This rearrangement joins TRBV7-3 to TRBJ2-6, with TRBD2 matching 16 bases. The germline V gene has CDR1 SGHTA and CDR2 FQGTGA. J lost 0 bases, V lost 4 bases, and 3 bases had no gene match. The length of the CDR3 is 19 residues. The CDR3 reads CASSSGLAGGISGANVLTF. The DNA for the CDR3 is TGTGCCAGCAGCTCGGGACTAGCGGGAGGGATCTCTGGGGCCAACGTCCTGACTTTC.

In its sample, this clone is medium-sized. J is TRBJ2-7 and V is TRBV27; 9 bases match TRBD2. The CDR3 sequence is 16 residues long. CDR1 MNHEY and CDR2 SMNVEV come from the germline V gene (reference sequence). V was clipped by 4 bases and J by 5 bases; unmatched bases: 12. CDR3 region: CASSSPLAGDGDEQYF. CDR3 coding DNA: TGTGCCAGCAGTTCCCCCTTAGCGGGAGATGGAGACGAGCAGTACTTC.

This chain uses TRBV6-6 with TRBJ2-5; TRBD2 is a possible D gene (7 bases). Trimming took 6 bases from V and 1 from J, leaving 18 bases between them. Looked up from germline, CDR1 is MNHNY and CDR2 is SVGAGI (reference sequence). The CDR3 sequence is 16 residues long. The CDR3 DNA follows: TGTGCCAGCAGCCATTCAAGGGGGGGCCCCCAAGAGACCCAGTACTTC. This translates into CASSHSRGGPQETQYF.

The CDR3 coding sequence is TGTGCCAGCAGCAAAGCCCTACTAAGCGACGCACCCCCCTACGAGCAGTACTTC. Translated: CASSKALLSDAPPYEQYF. The chain is built from TRBV21-1 and TRBJ2-7; TRBD2, the table's D call, lacks a check against the DNA. TRBV21-1 is classified as a pseudogene. There are 18 residues in the CDR3.

V and J are TRBV28 and TRBJ1-4, with 10 bases that match TRBD1. This CDR3 is built from 18 residues. V shed 4 bases, J shed 5 bases, and the junction held 13 bases outside the gene matches. The germline V gene has CDR1 MDHEN and CDR2 SYDVKM. The CDR3 bases are TGTGCCAGCAGTTCGGAAGGGGACAGGGGATATTCGAATGAAAAACTGTTTTTT. Its protein product is CASSSEGDRGYSNEKLFF.

J is TRBJ2-3 and V is TRBV27; no definite D call. The CDR3 extends over 13 amino acids. V lost 5 bases and J lost 4, with 10 bases in between. Germline CDR1 and CDR2: MNHEY and SMNVEV (reference sequence). CDR3 region: CASSARRADTQYF. The DNA for the CDR3 is TGTGCCAGCAGTGCGAGACGGGCAGATACGCAGTATTTT.

This clone was detected once. CDR3 coding DNA: TGTGCCAGCAGTGAAGTGACTATAGCGGGAGCGCGCGAGCAGTACTTC. Its translation is CASSEVTIAGAREQYF. The chain carries TRBV6-1 and TRBJ2-7, with 9 bases lining up with TRBD2. Germline assignment: CDR1 MNHNS and CDR2 SASEGT. CDR3 length equals 16 residues. J gave up 6 bases and V 1 base, and 10 bases lay outside the gene matches.

The chain couples TRBV9 to TRBJ2-5; D unclear. V was pared by 1 base and J by 4 bases, with 14 bases between. This CDR3 has 15 amino acids. Germline lookup yields CDR1 SGDLS and CDR2 YYNGEE. CDR3 sequence reads: CASSVQGNKVETQYF. The CDR3 DNA reads as TGTGCCAGCAGCGTACAAGGGAATAAAGTAGAGACCCAGTACTTC.

CDR3 sequence (DNA): TGTGCCAGCAGCTTGGGAAGGCCGAATGAAGCTTTCTTT. Its translation: CASSLGRPNEAFF. V is TRBV5-6 and J is TRBJ1-1, with no clear D. V was shortened by 0 bases and J by 7 bases, with 10 bases between the two germline ends. From germline, CDR1 is SGHDT and CDR2 YYEEEE. This CDR3 has 13 residues.

The rearrangement links TRBV2 to TRBJ2-7; a possible D gene is TRBD1 (5 bases). V was trimmed by 4 bases and J by 3 bases, leaving 13 bases between them. Germline V gene data show CDR1 as SNHLY and CDR2 as FYNNEI. The CDR3 totals 14 residues. The CDR3 spells CASSVQGLDYEQYF. The CDR3, as DNA: TGTGCCAGCAGTGTCCAGGGATTGGACTACGAGCAGTACTTC.

The chain has TRBV19 and TRBJ1-2, with 7 bases fitting TRBD1. Germline CDR1 is LNHDA and CDR2 is SQIVND (reference sequence). V was pared by 2 bases and J by 8 bases, with 11 bases of the junction left unmatched. This CDR3 has 15 residues. CDR3 residues: CASSIRTGVVVGYTF. The CDR3 coding sequence is TGTGCCAGTAGTATACGAACAGGGGTCGTTGTCGGCTACACCTTC.

This clone is medium-sized in the sample. This chain links TRBV30 with TRBJ1-1; D is perhaps TRBD1 (6 bases). Germline V gene lookup returns CDR1 GTSNPN and CDR2 SVGIG (reference sequence). The germline V and J ends were trimmed by 4 bases and 11 bases, with 14 bases remaining between them. CDR3 length: 11 amino acids. In DNA, the CDR3 is TGTGCCTGGAAAGGGACATCATCCGCTTTCTTT. Amino acids: CAWKGTSSAFF.

This chain joins TRBV7-9 and TRBJ2-7; perhaps TRBD1 as D (6 bases). V dropped 5 bases and J dropped 3 bases, with 17 bases sitting between them. The CDR3 runs to 15 residues. Germline V gives CDR1 SEHNR, CDR2 FQNEAQ (reference sequence). The CDR3 sequence is CASSPSGHGDYEQYF. CDR3 in DNA: TGTGCCAGCAGCCCATCGGGACACGGAGACTACGAGCAGTACTTC.